The 8 T cell receptor beta chains presented below share a single source sample, sequenced in a study of CD8 T cells in ankylosing spondylitis. TCRdb passed the 5' RACE reads through MiXCR, listing each CDR3 protein once. The sample lists a few hundred thousand distinct CDR3 sequences, 20% to 30% occurring once. The specimen was blood, either unsorted or a sorted T cell fraction (not recorded which). The receptors here all came from a male donor with ankylosing spondylitis or in good health (not recorded which).

This clonotype has more than one count but fewer than ten. The CDR3 end shows no conserved phenylalanine or tryptophan, and so a read error is likely. No DNA is shown, since the ends of the CDR3 on it are uncertain; the CDR3 is the one TCRdb lists. The chain is built from TRBV19 and TRBJ2-1; the D call of TRBD1 is as the table states it, not checked on the DNA. Germline CDR1 is LNHDA and CDR2 is SQIVND (reference sequence). The CDR3 spans 8 amino acids, including both terminal residues. The CDR3 here is CASSIEGG.

The CDR3 here is CSAGLAGKETQYF. The CDR3 DNA follows: TGCAGTGCCGGACTAGCGGGAAAAGAGACCCAGTACTTC. The chain couples TRBV20-1 to TRBJ2-5; 12 bases are shared with TRBD2. The J segment lost 3 bases and the V segment lost 6 bases, leaving 2 bases of the junction unmatched. Germline CDR1 reads DFQATT; CDR2 reads SNEGSKA (reference sequence). This CDR3 contains 13 residues.

The chain recombines TRBV12-3 or TRBV12-4 with TRBJ2-7, with TRBD1 matching 10 bases. The CDR3 is 15 amino acids. Trimming cost V 6 bases and J 3 bases; bases outside gene matches: 8. The chain's CDR3 is CASSPGRDRGYEQYF. CDR3 DNA sequence: TGTGCCAGCAGCCCTGGCCGGGACAGGGGCTACGAGCAGTACTTC.

This clonotype appeared a few times. This sequence joins TRBV20-1 and TRBJ1-1; D might be TRBD1 (6 bases). This CDR3 has 11 residues. Germline-derived CDR1 and CDR2 are DFQATT and SNEGSKA (reference sequence). Trimming took 3 bases from V and 4 from J, leaving 6 bases between them. CDR3: CSASRGTEAFF. The CDR3 DNA follows: TGCAGTGCTAGCAGGGGCACTGAAGCTTTCTTT.

This clonotype was recorded at least ten times. This rearrangement joins TRBV7-3 to TRBJ2-1; possible D gene TRBD2, 5 bases. Germline V lookup: CDR1 SGHTA, CDR2 FQGTGA. The CDR3 is 13 residues long. Trimming shortened V by 5 bases and J by 2 bases, and 7 bases separated the two germline ends. CDR3 in amino acids: CASSAGTYNEQFF. For the CDR3, the DNA is TGTGCCAGCAGCGCCGGGACCTACAATGAGCAGTTCTTC.

This clonotype was picked up a small number of times. The chain has TRBV20-1 and TRBJ2-7; D is unresolved. Per the germline V gene, CDR1 is DFQATT and CDR2 is SNEGSKA (reference sequence). Trimming took off 1 base at V and 6 bases at J, with 13 bases between the two ends. There are 13 residues in the CDR3. The CDR3 spells CSARAPANFEQYF. CDR3 nucleotide sequence: TGCAGTGCTAGAGCCCCTGCGAACTTCGAGCAGTACTTC.

This clonotype was seen many times. The gene calls are TRBV5-1 and TRBJ1-4, with 9 bases matching TRBD1. The CDR3 runs to 14 residues. CDR1 is SGHRS and CDR2 is YFSETQ in the germline V gene. V shed 4 bases and J 6 bases; nucleotides not matched to a gene: 4. CDR3 bases: TGCGCCAGCAGCCCCGGGACAGGGTATGAAAAACTGTTTTTT. Translated, it gives CASSPGTGYEKLFF.

This clonotype showed up many times. The J gene is TRBJ2-3, the V gene TRBV20-1, with a tentative D call TRBD1 (5 bases). The ends were cut back, 6 bases at V and 6 bases at J, with 13 bases in the middle. Germline V gene data show CDR1 as DFQATT and CDR2 as SNEGSKA (reference sequence). The CDR3 length is 12 residues. DNA of the CDR3: TGCAGTGCCGGATGGGGCAAGGATACGCAGTATTTT. It is translated as CSAGWGKDTQYF.